The source of this T cell receptor (beta chain) is a study of PD-1 blockade in mismatch repair-deficient tumors. Study-level information: Patients had about eleven mismatch repair-deficient cancer types and were previously treated and progressing.

PCR or immunohistochemistry showed mismatch repair deficiency in every enrolled patient. The repertoire was sequenced with immunoSEQ multiplex PCR; TCRdb's copy has only in-frame clones and lacks some. The sample shows tens of thousands of clones, about 84% of them seen only once. As to this clone: Its specificity is not known.

Study-wide results and caveats: Rapid post-treatment expansion, then contraction, generally preceding radiologic response, marked tumor-resident clones.

Per germline, CDR1 GTSNPN and CDR2 SVGIG (reference sequence). V lost 2 bases and J lost 2, with 12 bases in between. This CDR3 is 14 amino acids long. This material consisted of peripheral blood, taken 12 weeks after starting pembrolizumab. This clonotype was sampled from an adult with mismatch repair-deficient cancer. The chain employs TRBV30 and TRBJ1-1, with TRBD1 as a possible D gene (6 bases). CDR3 in DNA: TGTGCCTGGAGTATCCTGACAGGCAACACTGAAGCTTTCTTT. Residues: CAWSILTGNTEAFF.